These 21 T cell receptor beta chains were all obtained from the same sample, sequenced in a study of CD8 T cells in Susac syndrome. After extraction with the RNeasy kit, 0.5 to 1 ug of the RNA was reverse transcribed using random hexamers. TCRdb re-analysed the immunoSEQ multiplex PCR reads in MiXCR, keeping a single row per CDR3 protein. This repertoire shows approximately 150,000 distinct CDR3 sequences, approximately 94% found once; its top ten account for 0.07% to 0.1%. Sequences were obtained from CD4+ T cells from PBMCs. These receptors came from a human donor in good health.

The rearrangement links TRBV7-8 to TRBJ1-5; the D is unclear. V dropped 5 bases and J dropped 7 bases, with 18 bases sitting between them. This CDR3 spans 15 amino acids. Germline V gives CDR1 SGHVS, CDR2 FQNEAQ. CDR3 sequence: CASSRLSLLDQPQHF. DNA of the CDR3: TGTGCCAGCAGCCGTTTATCCCTACTGGACCAGCCCCAGCATTTT.

The rearrangement uses TRBV18 and TRBJ2-7, with 9 positions matching TRBD1. CDR3 size: 13 residues. Germline assignment: CDR1 KGHSH and CDR2 LQKENI. V lost 2 bases, J lost 10 bases, and 6 bases stayed unmatched. The CDR3 region is CASSPKTGGVQYF. As DNA, the CDR3 is TGTGCCAGCTCACCAAAGACAGGGGGGGTTCAGTACTTC.

The chain is built from TRBV25-1 and TRBJ2-3; TRBD1 might be the D (6 bases). Germline CDR1 and CDR2: MGHDK and SYGVNS. V shed 10 bases and J shed 2 bases, with 13 bases lying between them. The CDR3 contains 13 residues. In nucleotides, the CDR3 is TGTGCCACCCAGGGGCAGCCCACAGATACGCAGTATTTT. Its translation is CATQGQPTDTQYF.

In DNA, the CDR3 is TGCGCCAGCAGCTTGGATCCCAGAAGGATTAACTATGGCTACACCTTC. It translates to CASSLDPRRINYGYTF. The chain is built from TRBV5-1 and TRBJ1-2; D uncertain. From germline, CDR1 is SGHRS and CDR2 YFSETQ. The CDR3 has 16 residues. The germline V and J ends were trimmed by 0 bases and 1 base, with 13 bases remaining between them.

The chain joins TRBV12-3 or TRBV12-4 to TRBJ2-2; possibly TRBD2 for D (5 bases). This CDR3 is built from 14 residues. Trimming took off 2 bases at V and 7 bases at J, with 11 bases between the two ends. The CDR3: CASSLSQEVGELFF. CDR3 nucleotides: TGTGCCAGCAGTTTAAGTCAGGAGGTCGGGGAGCTGTTTTTT.

This chain connects TRBV14 to TRBJ1-2, with a tentative D call TRBD1 (5 bases). The CDR3 contains 14 residues. V was cut by 3 bases and J by 2 bases, with 10 bases left in between. Germline lookup yields CDR1 SGHDN and CDR2 FVKESK. CDR3 in DNA: TGTGCCAGCAGCCATTACCGGGGGAACTATGGCTACACCTTC. Translation gives CASSHYRGNYGYTF.

The chain recombines TRBV6-2 or TRBV6-3 with TRBJ2-5; D is perhaps TRBD2 (6 bases). The CDR3 extends over 15 amino acids. V was pared by 6 bases and J by 2 bases, with 16 bases between. From germline, CDR1 is MNHEY and CDR2 SVGEGT. CDR3 region: CASSRDAGPQETQYF. CDR3 nucleotide sequence: TGTGCCAGCAGCCGGGACGCGGGGCCACAAGAGACCCAGTACTTC.

This sequence joins TRBV6-1 and TRBJ2-7; 10 nucleotides align to TRBD2. Germline loops: CDR1 MNHNS, CDR2 SASEGT. The V and J ends lost 6 bases and 7 bases, in that order; junction bases with no gene match: 12. CDR3 length: 15 residues. The CDR3 DNA is TGTGCCAGCAGGGACCAAGCGGGAGGGCCGAGAGAGCAGTACTTC. Protein sequence: CASRDQAGGPREQYF.

V usage is TRBV19 and J usage is TRBJ1-2; the D is unclear. The germline V gene encodes CDR1 LNHDA and CDR2 SQIVND (reference sequence). This CDR3 is 15 amino acids long. V was shortened by 5 bases and J by 1 base, with 14 bases between the two germline ends. DNA of the CDR3: TGTGCCAGTAGTCGAAGGACCTACGATAACTATGGCTACACCTTC. Translating gives CASSRRTYDNYGYTF.

The CDR3 nucleotides are TGCAGTGCTAGAGACGCTCCGGGACTAGATTCCTTAAGCTCCTACAATGAGCAGTTCTTC. Protein: CSARDAPGLDSLSSYNEQFF. This chain connects TRBV20-1 to TRBJ2-1, with 8 bases fitting TRBD2. Looked up from germline, CDR1 is DFQATT and CDR2 is SNEGSKA (reference sequence). Germline trimming cut 0 bases from V and 0 bases from J; bases unmatched to any gene: 16. The CDR3 length is 20 residues.

V usage is TRBV18 and J usage is TRBJ2-7; D may be TRBD2 (5 bases). V gave up 0 bases and J gave up 2 bases, with 11 bases separating them. Germline CDR1 reads KGHSH; CDR2 reads LQKENI. CDR3 length equals 15 residues. The CDR3 region is CASSPPGVGTYEQYF. The DNA for the CDR3 is TGTGCCAGCTCACCACCGGGAGTGGGGACCTACGAGCAGTACTTC.

This clonotype was recorded once. The V gene is TRBV20-1, the J gene TRBJ2-3; 7 bases are shared with TRBD1. V lost 6 bases, J lost 2 bases, and 8 bases stayed unmatched. There are 14 residues in the CDR3. Germline assignment: CDR1 DFQATT and CDR2 SNEGSKA (reference sequence). The CDR3 DNA sequence: TGCAGTGCGCCACGACAGGGAAACACAGATACGCAGTATTTT. Protein product: CSAPRQGNTDTQYF.

The chain combines TRBV29-1 with TRBJ1-1, with D maybe TRBD1 (6 bases). The germline V and J ends were trimmed by 3 bases and 5 bases, with 10 bases remaining between them. The CDR3 totals 12 residues. In germline, CDR1 is SQVTM, CDR2 ANQGSEA. CDR3 coding DNA: TGCAGCGTTGATCAGGGGCGGACTGAAGCTTTCTTT. Encoded protein: CSVDQGRTEAFF. The variable domain in full, completed from reference TRBV29-1 and TRBJ1-1, reads SAVISQKPSRDICQRGTSLTIQCQVDSQVTMMFWYRQQPGQSLTLIATANQGSEATYESGFVIDKFPISRPNLTFSTLTVSNMSPEDSSIYLCSVDQGRTEAFFGQGTRLTVV.

This chain joins TRBV6-2 or TRBV6-3 and TRBJ2-1; 12 bases are a match to TRBD2. CDR3 size: 19 residues. Per the germline V gene, CDR1 is MNHEY and CDR2 is SVGEGT. V was pared by 5 bases and J by 0 bases, with 11 bases of the junction left unmatched. The CDR3 sequence is CASSPDLAGGFFSYNEQFF. Written as DNA, the CDR3 is TGTGCCAGCAGTCCTGATCTAGCGGGAGGGTTTTTCTCCTACAATGAGCAGTTCTTC.

The rearrangement uses TRBV6-1 and TRBJ1-2, with 9 bases lining up with TRBD1. This CDR3 spans 15 amino acids. Trimming cost V 6 bases and J 7 bases; bases outside gene matches: 12. Germline loops: CDR1 MNHNS, CDR2 SASEGT. The CDR3 DNA reads TGTGCCAGCAGCCCAGACCCGGGACAGGGTGGTGGCTACACCTTC. This sequence encodes CASSPDPGQGGGYTF.

This chain joins TRBV4-1 and TRBJ1-2, with 10 nucleotides matching TRBD1. CDR3 length: 15 residues. Germline V gives CDR1 MGHRA, CDR2 YSYEKL. The V segment lost 2 bases and the J segment 6 bases; nucleotides outside the gene matches: 6. The CDR3 reads CASSQRDRGGDGYTF. The CDR3 nucleotides read TGCGCCAGCAGCCAAAGGGACAGGGGAGGGGATGGCTACACCTTC.

The chain joins TRBV18 to TRBJ2-1, with no clear D. The CDR3 loop spans 13 amino acids. Trimming took 8 bases from V and 1 from J, leaving 9 bases between them. Germline assignment: CDR1 KGHSH and CDR2 LQKENI. The CDR3 reads CASSESSYNEQFF. CDR3 DNA: TGTGCCAGCAGTGAGTCGTCCTACAATGAGCAGTTCTTC.

The J gene is TRBJ2-3, the V gene TRBV15; possible D gene TRBD2, 5 bases. V was cut by 0 bases and J by 4 bases, with 8 bases left in between. The CDR3 is 14 amino acids. Germline CDR1 LNHNV, CDR2 YYDKDF (reference sequence). In DNA, the CDR3 is TGTGCCACCAGCAGAGATAGAGGGCCAGATACGCAGTATTTT. Translation: CATSRDRGPDTQYF. Combining the CDR3 with reference TRBV15 and TRBJ2-3 gives the whole variable domain DAMVIQNPRYQVTQFGKPVTLSCSQTLNHNVMYWYQQKSSQAPKLLFHYYDKDFNNEADTPDNFQSRRPNTSFCFLDIRSPGLGDTAMYLCATSRDRGPDTQYFGPGTRLTVL.

This chain connects TRBV2 to TRBJ2-7; TRBD2 is a possible D gene (6 bases). V was clipped by 3 bases and J by 6 bases, with 12 bases between them. The CDR3 length is 13 residues. Per the germline V gene, CDR1 is SNHLY and CDR2 is FYNNEI. The CDR3 sequence: CASSDRGRLEQYF. The CDR3 bases are TGTGCCAGCAGTGATAGAGGGAGGCTCGAGCAGTACTTC.

The chain is built from TRBV18 and TRBJ2-1, with D hard to call. V lost 1 base, J lost 4 bases, and 5 bases lay in between. The CDR3 length is 13 residues. Germline V gene lookup returns CDR1 KGHSH and CDR2 LQKENI. The CDR3 DNA reads TGTGCCAGCTCACCACTGGGGTACAATGAGCAGTTCTTC. This codes for CASSPLGYNEQFF.

The rearrangement links TRBV5-1 to TRBJ2-5, with a weak D call TRBD1 (6 bases). The CDR3 has 14 residues. Germline CDR1 is SGHRS and CDR2 is YFSETQ. V was trimmed by 4 bases and J by 5 bases, leaving 15 bases between them. The CDR3 bases are TGCGCCAGCAGCGAGTACAGGGTTGCGGAGACCCAGTACTTC. Amino acids: CASSEYRVAETQYF.